Sequencing of this T cell receptor beta chain was carried out in a study of blood T cell repertoires in COVID-19. Study-wide background: The United States, Italy and Spain were the sources of the acute and convalescent COVID-19 samples. The analysed material was cDNA or gDNA that came from T cells, B-cell-depleted T cells, or PBMCs.

Germline V gene sequence: CDR1 LNHDA, CDR2 SQIVND (reference sequence). The CDR3 covers 15 residues. V gave up 5 bases and J gave up 4 bases; unmatched junction bases: 8. In the original analysis: Estimates of nucleated cell counts were drawn from the amplification of reference gene primers. Sequenced by immunoSEQ multiplex PCR; TCRdb stores in-frame clones only, minus some. V and J calls and clone size are those listed in that table; D and trimming were worked out from the DNA. The table lists around 100,000 clones, approximately 90% of them singletons. The specimen was peripheral blood. The V and J genes are TRBV19 and TRBJ2-7; 10 positions agree with TRBD2. The origin of this receptor is a man aged 50-60 years with acute or convalescent COVID-19. CDR3 bases: TGTGCCAGTAGTCCGCCACTAGCGGGACCTTACGAGCAGTACTTC. Protein product: CASSPPLAGPYEQYF.